The present T cell receptor (beta chain) was sequenced within a study of T-cell reconstitution after alpha-beta-depleted transplantation in children. Ten or more counts support this clonotype. V lost 3 bases to trimming and J lost 8 bases; unmatched junction nucleotides: 6. This CDR3 comprises 14 residues. Preparing the TCRbeta library involved the use of unique molecular identifiers. TCRdb called the PCR reads again in MiXCR, with one record for every CDR3 protein. The sample yields about 400,000 distinct CDR3 sequences, 13% seen once. The chain joins TRBV12-3 or TRBV12-4 to TRBJ2-1; TRBD1 matches 8 bases. The source is a human donor who donated a stem cell graft to a child with Fanconi anemia. This specimen was PBMCs, taken from the stem cell graft. The CDR3 DNA follows: TGTGCCAGCAGTTTTTTTGGACAGGGCTATGAGCAGTTCTTC. It encodes CASSFFGQGYEQFF.